The T cell receptor (beta chain) described here comes from a study of T cell responses to AZD1222 COVID-19 vaccine. Study summary: Doses given second, at about 4 or about 12 weeks, were pooled. Findings of the study overall: Only five or six AZD1222 recipients were seropositive at baseline. The study reported that nearly half of spike-specific TCRs target unmutated variant regions.

In the case of this clone: The antigen is undetermined.

Libraries were prepared by immunoSEQ multiplex PCR; TCRdb keeps only in-frame clonotypes and omits some of them. The table lists fewer than 200,000 clones, 88% of them singletons. The sequences come from peripheral blood, collected on day 0 of AZD1222 vaccination. The sequence was obtained from an adult in good health.

The CDR3 coding sequence is TGTGCCAGCAGCTTAGACAGGGTGGAGGGCTACACCTTC. Translated, it gives CASSLDRVEGYTF. This chain connects TRBV7-9 to TRBJ1-2; D might be TRBD1 (6 bases). The CDR3 spans 13 residues. The V gene lost 1 base and the J gene lost 8 bases, with 11 bases spanning the gap. The V gene's germline CDR1 is SEHNR and CDR2 FQNEAQ (reference sequence).